This T cell receptor (beta chain) was retrieved from a study of cytomegalovirus exposure and HLA in healthy donors. This clone was recorded only once. The antigen is not known. General study points: A later analysis found first-cohort TCR clusters tended to co-occur in the 90 to 150 validation repertoires.

TCRdb's table, derived via immunoSEQ multiplex PCR, lists solely in-frame clones and lacks some. The sample carries 56,000 or so clones, approximately 90% recorded once. Trimming removed 5 bases from V and 0 bases from J; junction bases left unmatched: 14. CDR1 and CDR2 (germline): SGHNT, YENEEA. The CDR3 loop spans 20 amino acids. The source material was PBMCs. This sequence joins TRBV11-3 and TRBJ2-1; TRBD2 agrees at 12 bases. This clonotype was obtained from a man aged 18-30 years in good health and CMV-seronegative. The CDR3 DNA reads TGTGCCAGCAGCCTAACCGGGACTAGCGGGCCCGTGAGCTCCTACAATGAGCAGTTCTTC. It specifies CASSLTGTSGPVSSYNEQFF.